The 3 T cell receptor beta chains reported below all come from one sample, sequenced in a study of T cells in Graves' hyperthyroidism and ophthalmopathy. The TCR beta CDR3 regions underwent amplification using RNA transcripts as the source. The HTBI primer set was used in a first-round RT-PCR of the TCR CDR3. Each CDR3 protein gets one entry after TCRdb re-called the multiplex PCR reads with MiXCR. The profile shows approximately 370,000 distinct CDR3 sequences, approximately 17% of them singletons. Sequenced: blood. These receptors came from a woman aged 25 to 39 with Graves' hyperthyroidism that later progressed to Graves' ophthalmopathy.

Written as DNA, the CDR3 is TGTGCCAGCGAGGGAGGAGGCGGGGCCAAAAACATTCAGTACTTC. It yields the protein CASEGGGGAKNIQYF. The V and J genes are TRBV2 and TRBJ2-4, with D possibly TRBD2 on 6 matching bases. The CDR3 is 15 residues long. Deletions cut 8 bases from V and 1 base from J, with 15 bases between. Germline lookup yields CDR1 SNHLY and CDR2 FYNNEI.

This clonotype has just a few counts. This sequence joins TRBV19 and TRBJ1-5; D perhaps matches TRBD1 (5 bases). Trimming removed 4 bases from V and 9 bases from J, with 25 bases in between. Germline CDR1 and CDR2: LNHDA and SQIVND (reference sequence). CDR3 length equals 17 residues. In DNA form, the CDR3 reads TGTGCCAGTAGTAGGCCTTGGGGCAGGGCCGGCCGGAGGCCCCAGCATTTT. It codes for CASSRPWGRAGRRPQHF.

CDR3 region: CASSLGSTNTEAFF. CDR3 coding DNA: TGCGCCAGCAGCTTGGGTTCCACGAACACTGAAGCTTTCTTT. J is TRBJ1-1 and V is TRBV5-1; no definite D call. Germline V gene lookup returns CDR1 SGHRS and CDR2 YFSETQ. V was cut by 0 bases and J by 1 base, with 7 bases left in between. This CDR3 contains 14 residues.